The 22 T cell receptor beta chains below come from one sample, sequenced in a study of shared clonotypes between healthy human individuals. Sequencing was performed with immunoSEQ multiplex PCR; in TCRdb, only in-frame clones are kept and a portion is missing. The table has 2 million to 2.5 million clones, over 85% seen once. The source material was naive CD4+ T cells from PBMCs. As for subset: CD45RA+ positively selected. These receptors all stem from a young man in good health. Some clones in this sample may be carry-over from other donors' samples.

This chain links TRBV30 with TRBJ1-3; TRBD1 is a possible D gene (5 bases). The CDR3 is made up of 13 amino acids. V was trimmed by 3 bases and J by 2 bases, leaving 8 bases between them. Germline loops: CDR1 GTSNPN, CDR2 SVGIG (reference sequence). The CDR3 DNA reads as TGTGCCTGGAGCCAGGGCGCTGGAAACACCATATATTTT. Its translation is CAWSQGAGNTIYF.

The V and J genes are TRBV7-3 and TRBJ1-5; unclear D gene. The V gene's germline CDR1 is SGHTA and CDR2 FQGTGA. This CDR3 has 16 amino acids. The V end lost 2 bases, the J end lost 4 bases, and 15 bases lay between the germline ends. The CDR3 here is CASSLLALTGNQPQHF. DNA for the CDR3: TGTGCCAGCAGCTTACTCGCCCTTACGGGGAATCAGCCCCAGCATTTT.

The chain uses TRBV28 and TRBJ1-3; D remains unclear. Germline values: CDR1 MDHEN, CDR2 SYDVKM. The CDR3 extends over 15 amino acids. The ends were cut back, 4 bases at V and 3 bases at J, with 13 bases in the middle. CDR3 sequence reads: CASSSVTVGGNTIYF. In DNA form, the CDR3 reads TGTGCCAGCAGTTCCGTCACCGTAGGTGGAAACACCATATATTTT.

V is TRBV5-1 and J is TRBJ2-1; 10 nucleotides match TRBD2. The germline V gene encodes CDR1 SGHRS and CDR2 YFSETQ. The CDR3 length is 19 residues. V lost 0 bases and J lost 1; bases outside the gene matches: 10. The CDR3 nucleotides are TGCGCCAGCAGCTTGGGGTCTAGCGGGAGTCCACGGTCCTACAATGAGCAGTTCTTC. It yields the protein CASSLGSSGSPRSYNEQFF. Drawing the rest from reference TRBV5-1 and TRBJ2-1, the complete variable domain is KAGVTQTPRYLIKTRGQQVTLSCSPISGHRSVSWYQQTPGQGLQFLFEYFSETQRNKGNFPGRFSGRQFSNSRSEMNVSTLELGDSALYLCASSLGSSGSPRSYNEQFFGPGTRLTVL.

This clone was found once. The chain is built from TRBV30 and TRBJ2-5; TRBD2 is a possible D gene (5 bases). V was shortened by 4 bases and J by 12 bases, with 18 bases between the two germline ends. Germline CDR1 and CDR2: GTSNPN and SVGIG (reference sequence). CDR3 length: 12 amino acids. The CDR3 is CAWTLGGAGEYF. Written as DNA, the CDR3 is TGTGCCTGGACGCTGGGCGGAGCCGGGGAGTACTTC.

The V gene is TRBV25-1, the J gene TRBJ1-1, with unresolved D. CDR1 is MGHDK and CDR2 is SYGVNS in the germline V gene. The CDR3 covers 12 residues. V lost 8 bases to trimming and J lost 3 bases, with 10 bases between them. This chain's CDR3 is CASRREDTEAFF. The CDR3 region has the DNA TGTGCCAGCCGCCGAGAGGACACTGAAGCTTTCTTT.

This chain uses TRBV9 with TRBJ2-3; TRBD2 aligns across 10 bases. V was pared by 0 bases and J by 2 bases, with 6 bases of the junction left unmatched. In germline, CDR1 is SGDLS, CDR2 YYNGEE. The CDR3 is 17 amino acids. CDR3 DNA sequence: TGTGCCAGCAGCGTAGCGGCTAGCGGGAGTTACACAGATACGCAGTATTTT. Translated, it gives CASSVAASGSYTDTQYF.

The chain has TRBV30 and TRBJ2-7, with a weak D call TRBD1 (6 bases). This CDR3 spans 13 amino acids. V was clipped by 5 bases and J by 3 bases, with 14 bases between them. Looked up from germline, CDR1 is GTSNPN and CDR2 is SVGIG (reference sequence). The CDR3 DNA follows: TGTGCCTGGGGGGGCAGGGGTGACTACGAGCAGTACTTC. Amino acids: CAWGGRGDYEQYF.

This sequence joins TRBV6-5 and TRBJ1-2; TRBD1 matches at 8 bases. Germline CDR1 reads MNHEY; CDR2 reads SVGAGI. With V trimmed by 4 bases and J by 7 bases, 8 bases remained unmatched. CDR3 length: 14 residues. DNA of the CDR3: TGTGCCAGCAGTTGGCGAAATGGACAGGGTGGCTACACCTTC. Its protein is CASSWRNGQGGYTF.

This chain connects TRBV5-1 to TRBJ2-2, with unresolved D. Trimming removed 3 bases from V and 5 bases from J, with 8 bases in between. Germline values: CDR1 SGHRS, CDR2 YFSETQ. There are 13 residues in the CDR3. This CDR3 reads CASSWASTGELFF. CDR3 DNA sequence: TGCGCCAGCAGCTGGGCCTCTACCGGGGAGCTGTTTTTT.

DNA for the CDR3: TGTGCCATCCGGGCGGGACAGGACAATCAGCCCCAGCATTTT. This encodes CAIRAGQDNQPQHF. The V and J genes are TRBV10-3 and TRBJ1-5, with 8 bases matching TRBD1. The CDR3 is 14 amino acids. Germline V gives CDR1 ENHRY, CDR2 SYGVKD. V lost 8 bases to trimming and J lost 3 bases; unmatched junction nucleotides: 6.

This rearrangement joins TRBV27 to TRBJ2-7, with D maybe TRBD1 (6 bases). Deletions cut 7 bases from V and 7 bases from J, with 23 bases between. CDR1 MNHEY and CDR2 SMNVEV come from the germline V gene (reference sequence). The CDR3 loop spans 15 amino acids. Here the CDR3 reads CASTRGGGGFEEQYF. The CDR3 DNA sequence: TGTGCCAGCACCAGGGGTGGCGGCGGGTTTGAAGAGCAGTACTTC.

The chain recombines TRBV28 with TRBJ2-7; D unclear. The CDR3 is 13 amino acids. Germline CDR1 and CDR2: MDHEN and SYDVKM. V lost 3 bases, J lost 3 bases, and 9 bases lay in between. The CDR3 DNA is TGTGCCAGCAGTTTCTTTTCTCGCTACGAGCAGTACTTC. Its protein is CASSFFSRYEQYF.

The chain combines TRBV27 with TRBJ2-3; D is undetermined. Deletions cut 6 bases from V and 1 base from J, with 14 bases between. CDR3 length equals 15 residues. CDR1 and CDR2 from the germline V gene are MNHEY and SMNVEV (reference sequence). CDR3 sequence: CASRTGQTRTDTQYF. The DNA for the CDR3 is TGTGCCAGCAGGACTGGTCAGACGCGCACAGATACGCAGTATTTT.

The chain is built from TRBV6-5 and TRBJ1-2; TRBD1 matches 8 bases. The CDR3 spans 12 residues. Losses at the gene ends were 4 bases for V and 8 bases for J; bases not matched to a gene: 3. Germline CDR1 and CDR2: MNHEY and SVGAGI. In DNA, the CDR3 is TGTGCCAGCAGTTTACAGGGGGAGGGCTACACCTTC. It is translated as CASSLQGEGYTF.

Written as DNA, the CDR3 is TGTGCCAGCAGTCCCCGTGGGGGAGGCAATCAGCCCCAGCATTTT. Translated, it gives CASSPRGGGNQPQHF. The chain links TRBV28 to TRBJ1-5; the D gene is possibly TRBD1 (5 bases). This CDR3 comprises 15 residues. CDR1 is MDHEN and CDR2 is SYDVKM in the germline V gene. V dropped 5 bases and J dropped 2 bases, with 13 bases sitting between them.

The chain couples TRBV6-1 to TRBJ1-5; D perhaps matches TRBD1 (5 bases). V lost 3 bases to trimming and J lost 4 bases, with 13 bases between them. The length of the CDR3 is 15 residues. Germline CDR1 MNHNS, CDR2 SASEGT. In nucleotides, the CDR3 is TGTGCCAGCAGTGAGGCGGGGACGGGGAATCAGCCCCAGCATTTT. It codes for CASSEAGTGNQPQHF.

This chain links TRBV2 with TRBJ2-1; D possibly corresponds to TRBD2 (6 bases). The CDR3 totals 14 residues. V was pared by 7 bases and J by 4 bases, with 14 bases between. CDR1 and CDR2 (germline): SNHLY, FYNNEI. Here the CDR3 reads CASMRDRTYNEQFF. Here the CDR3 DNA reads TGTGCCAGCATGCGGGACCGGACTTACAATGAGCAGTTCTTC.

For the CDR3, the DNA is TGTGCCAGCAGTTTTCTAGCGGGAGTCGACACCGGGGAGCTGTTTTTT. Its protein product is CASSFLAGVDTGELFF. This chain joins TRBV28 and TRBJ2-2; 10 nucleotides align to TRBD2. The CDR3 length is 16 residues. V gave up 3 bases and J gave up 3 bases; unmatched junction bases: 4. In germline, CDR1 is MDHEN, CDR2 SYDVKM.

This chain connects TRBV18 to TRBJ2-7; D is unclear. Trimming shortened V by 0 bases and J by 2 bases, and 8 bases separated the two germline ends. This CDR3 spans 14 amino acids. Germline lookup yields CDR1 KGHSH and CDR2 LQKENI. The CDR3 region has the DNA TGTGCCAGCTCACCACCCCTAGGGACCTACGAGCAGTACTTC. Translating gives CASSPPLGTYEQYF.

This clone was counted a single time. V and J are TRBV27 and TRBJ2-1; 7 positions agree with TRBD1. The CDR3 length is 20 residues. CDR1 and CDR2 (germline): MNHEY, SMNVEV (reference sequence). J was trimmed by 1 base and V by 0 bases; bases with no gene match: 15. The DNA of the CDR3 is TGTGCCAGCAGTTTATCGGACAGGTTCTTAGAATGGAGGTCCTACAATGAGCAGTTCTTC. Translated: CASSLSDRFLEWRSYNEQFF.

This clone was observed a single time. In DNA form, the CDR3 reads TGTGCCAGCAGCCAAGAATGGGGAACCGGAAACACCATATATTTT. It specifies CASSQEWGTGNTIYF. V and J are TRBV4-2 and TRBJ1-3, with no clear D. Germline loops: CDR1 LGHNA, CDR2 YNFKEQ. This CDR3 has 15 amino acids. The V and J ends lost 0 bases and 4 bases respectively, with 10 bases between them.